The 20 T cell receptor beta chains reported below all come from one sample, sequenced in a study of Graves' ophthalmopathy and Graves' hyperthyroidism. The TCR beta CDR3 regions underwent amplification from RNA transcripts. First-round RT-PCR employed HTBI primers, with a second-round multiplex PCR after it. TCRdb itself ran the multiplex PCR reads through MiXCR, one entry per CDR3 protein. The table lists over a million distinct CDR3 sequences, less than 45% of them singletons. Specimen: peripheral blood or thyroid tissue (not recorded which). These receptor sequences come from an adult man with Graves' hyperthyroidism.

Points on this clonotype: One junction end does not reproduce the germline sequence, and a read error may be involved. The chain joins TRBV28 to TRBJ1-2, with D possibly TRBD1 on 6 matching bases. CDR3 size: 15 residues. CDR1 is MDHEN and CDR2 is SYDVKM in the germline V gene. In DNA, the CDR3 is TGTGCCAGCAGTTTAGGCGTGGGACACGACTACGGCTACACCTTC. Amino acids: CASSLGVGHDYGYTF.

This clonotype was detected a few times. This rearrangement joins TRBV30 to TRBJ1-1; D remains unclear. The V gene lost 3 bases and the J gene lost 0 bases, with 11 bases spanning the gap. Germline V gives CDR1 GTSNPN, CDR2 SVGIG (reference sequence). The CDR3 is 14 amino acids. Written as DNA, the CDR3 is TGTGCCTGGAGCGGTCTGGGCCTGAACACTGAAGCTTTCTTT. Translated, it gives CAWSGLGLNTEAFF.

This chain links TRBV4-3 with TRBJ2-6; weak D call: TRBD1 (5 bases). Germline V gene lookup returns CDR1 LGHNA and CDR2 YSLEER. The CDR3 covers 16 residues. V was cut by 3 bases and J by 4 bases, with 13 bases left in between. The CDR3 loop is CASSQLQVSGANVLTF. The CDR3 DNA reads as TGCGCCAGCAGCCAGTTACAGGTTTCCGGGGCCAACGTCCTGACTTTC.

This sequence joins TRBV7-2 and TRBJ2-7; D gene uncertain. The CDR3 sequence is 12 residues long. The germline V gene encodes CDR1 SGHTA and CDR2 FQGNSA. V dropped 3 bases and J dropped 5 bases, with 8 bases sitting between them. DNA for the CDR3: TGTGCCAGCAGCTTTCGAGTTCACGAGCAGTACTTC. Encoded protein: CASSFRVHEQYF. Variable domain in full (rest from reference TRBV7-2 and TRBJ2-7): GAGVSQSPSNKVTEKGKDVELRCDPISGHTALYWYRQSLGQGLEFLIYFQGNSAPDKSGLPSDRFSAERTGGSVSTLTIQRTQQEDSAVYLCASSFRVHEQYFGPGTRLTVT.

At least ten counts were recorded for this clonotype. The rearrangement uses TRBV5-1 and TRBJ2-2; D perhaps matches TRBD2 (6 bases). The V gene lost 0 bases and the J gene lost 0 bases, with 9 bases spanning the gap. The CDR3 loop spans 16 amino acids. Germline CDR1 and CDR2: SGHRS and YFSETQ. CDR3 bases: TGCGCCAGCAGCTTGGATTGGGGGGCGAACACCGGGGAGCTGTTTTTT. It translates to CASSLDWGANTGELFF. Based on the CDR3 plus reference TRBV5-1 and TRBJ2-2, the full variable domain is KAGVTQTPRYLIKTRGQQVTLSCSPISGHRSVSWYQQTPGQGLQFLFEYFSETQRNKGNFPGRFSGRQFSNSRSEMNVSTLELGDSALYLCASSLDWGANTGELFFGEGSRLTVL.

Ten or more counts support this clonotype. The rearrangement uses TRBV2 and TRBJ2-7; D gene uncertain. V was shortened by 1 base and J by 4 bases, with 11 bases between the two germline ends. The V gene's germline CDR1 is SNHLY and CDR2 FYNNEI. CDR3 length: 14 residues. CDR3 sequence (DNA): TGTGCCAGCAGTGAAGGCTCTGCGCCTTACGAGCAGTACTTC. It specifies CASSEGSAPYEQYF. Variable domain in full (rest from reference TRBV2 and TRBJ2-7): EPEVTQTPSHQVTQMGQEVILRCVPISNHLYFYWYRQILGQKVEFLVSFYNNEISEKSEIFDDQFSVERPDGSNFTLKIRSTKLEDSAMYFCASSEGSAPYEQYFGPGTRLTVT.

The chain recombines TRBV29-1 with TRBJ2-1, with TRBD2 matching over 8 bases. The J segment lost 6 bases and the V segment lost 4 bases, leaving 8 bases of the junction unmatched. Per germline, CDR1 SQVTM and CDR2 ANQGSEA. The CDR3 length is 14 residues. CDR3 in DNA: TGCAGCGTTGTAGTAGCGGGACTTACCAATGAGCAGTTCTTC. Translation gives CSVVVAGLTNEQFF.

The V and J genes are TRBV19 and TRBJ2-6, with D unclear. V was clipped by 3 bases and J by 0 bases, with 12 bases between them. CDR1 and CDR2 from the germline V gene are LNHDA and SQIVND (reference sequence). The CDR3 has 17 residues. Written as DNA, the CDR3 is TGTGCCAGTAGTATGGGCAGGTCCTTCTCTGGGGCCAACGTCCTGACTTTC. Translating gives CASSMGRSFSGANVLTF.

The chain is built from TRBV20-1 and TRBJ1-5, with 7 bases identical to TRBD1. The CDR3 loop spans 15 amino acids. V trimming: 1 base; J trimming: 2 bases; junction bases outside the gene matches: 5. Germline-derived CDR1 and CDR2 are DFQATT and SNEGSKA (reference sequence). For the CDR3, the DNA is TGCAGTGCTAGAGCCGGGACAGCCCGCAATCAGCCCCAGCATTTT. Translating gives CSARAGTARNQPQHF.

A note on this clonotype: A much more abundant neighbour one base away suggests this may be a read error. The chain combines TRBV12-3 or TRBV12-4 with TRBJ2-2; tentatively, D is TRBD2 (5 bases). This CDR3 is built from 14 residues. Here the CDR3 DNA reads TGTGCCAGCAATGTGGACTCATTCACCGGGGAGCTGCTTTTT. Translated: CASNVDSFTGELLF.

This clonotype occurred many times. The chain has TRBV5-6 and TRBJ2-5; 7 nucleotides agree with TRBD1. There are 16 residues in the CDR3. The V gene end was trimmed by 3 bases and the J gene end by 1 base; junction bases not matched to a gene: 9. Germline CDR1 is SGHDT and CDR2 is YYEEEE. CDR3 bases: TGTGCCAGCAGCTCGCGACAGGGCTGGATCCAAGAGACCCAGTACTTC. Its translation: CASSSRQGWIQETQYF.

The rearrangement uses TRBV4-3 and TRBJ2-6, with D uncertain. CDR3 length: 19 amino acids. Trimming removed 1 base from V and 0 bases from J, with 16 bases in between. Germline V lookup: CDR1 LGHNA, CDR2 YSLEER. CDR3 amino acids: CASSQVIKQVTSGANVLTF. CDR3 bases: TGCGCCAGCAGCCAAGTAATAAAGCAAGTAACCTCTGGGGCCAACGTCCTGACTTTC.

This clonotype appeared a few times. The CDR3 loop is CASSSTVGNTIYF. The CDR3 DNA reads as TGTGCCAGCAGTTCCACAGTCGGAAACACCATATATTTT. This sequence joins TRBV12-3 or TRBV12-4 and TRBJ1-3; D unclear. This CDR3 comprises 13 residues. Trimming left V 4 bases short and J 4 bases short, with 8 bases between.

Here the CDR3 DNA reads TGTGCCAGCAGAGATTCAGGCGTTCAGCCCCAGCATTTT. Translated, it gives CASRDSGVQPQHF. The chain employs TRBV10-3 and TRBJ1-5; D call uncertain. Germline lookup yields CDR1 ENHRY and CDR2 SYGVKD. The CDR3 is 13 amino acids. Trimming removed 10 bases from V and 6 bases from J, with 16 bases in between.

This clonotype was detected many times. The gene calls are TRBV5-1 and TRBJ1-5; the D gene is possibly TRBD1 (6 bases). The CDR3 is 13 residues long. With 8 bases removed from V and 5 bases from J, the gap between germline ends came to 14 bases. The V gene's germline CDR1 is SGHRS and CDR2 YFSETQ. The CDR3 is CASREGEDQPQHF. In nucleotides, the CDR3 is TGCGCCAGTAGGGAGGGGGAAGATCAGCCCCAGCATTTT.

This clonotype was seen repeatedly, ten times or more. The J gene is TRBJ1-1, the V gene TRBV11-1; no definite D call. The CDR3 spans 14 residues. Germline CDR1 and CDR2: SGHAT and FQDESV (reference sequence). V lost 2 bases and J 2 bases, leaving 9 bases between the germline ends. The CDR3 region is CASSLIGPNTEAFF. The CDR3 DNA reads TGTGCCAGCAGCTTAATCGGCCCAAACACTGAAGCTTTCTTT.

This clonotype was picked up one time. The J gene is TRBJ2-5, the V gene TRBV29-1; D is undetermined. Germline V gives CDR1 SQVTM, CDR2 ANQGSEA. The CDR3 runs to 11 residues. Trimming removed 3 bases at V and 5 bases at J, with 7 bases between. CDR3 in amino acids: CSVDGAETQYF. DNA for the CDR3: TGCAGCGTTGACGGAGCGGAGACCCAGTACTTC.

CDR3 loop: CASSQEDRSYEQYF. The DNA of the CDR3 is TGTGCCAGCAGCCAAGAGGACAGGTCCTACGAGCAGTACTTC. The rearrangement uses TRBV4-2 and TRBJ2-7; 7 bases line up with TRBD1. Germline loops: CDR1 LGHNA, CDR2 YNFKEQ. V trimming: 0 bases; J trimming: 1 base; junction bases outside the gene matches: 0. The CDR3 runs to 14 residues.

This clonotype was observed at least ten times. This chain connects TRBV19 to TRBJ1-4; D unclear. CDR1 LNHDA and CDR2 SQIVND come from the germline V gene (reference sequence). V gave up 7 bases and J gave up 5 bases, with 14 bases separating them. The CDR3 spans 14 residues. The chain's CDR3 is CASNTPYSNEKLFF. CDR3 nucleotides: TGTGCCAGTAACACACCGTACTCAAATGAAAAACTGTTTTTT.

The sample holds a few counts of this clonotype. V usage is TRBV5-1 and J usage is TRBJ2-2; 11 bases map to TRBD2. Germline loops: CDR1 SGHRS, CDR2 YFSETQ. The CDR3 covers 15 residues. Losses at the gene ends were 4 bases for V and 6 bases for J; bases not matched to a gene: 5. The CDR3: CASSLGLAVAGELFF. The CDR3 DNA is TGCGCCAGCAGCCTGGGACTAGCGGTCGCCGGGGAGCTGTTTTTT.